These 8 T cell receptor beta chains were sequenced from one sample in a study of blood T cell repertoires in COVID-19. TCRdb's copy holds only in-frame clones and misses some; the assay was immunoSEQ multiplex PCR. The sample holds roughly 120,000 clones, over 85% seen once. Source material: peripheral blood. These receptors were taken from a man aged 55 to 69 with COVID-19, enrolled during active disease.

This chain uses TRBV2 with TRBJ2-5; possible D gene TRBD2, 5 bases. V shed 10 bases and J shed 7 bases, with 19 bases lying between them. CDR1 is SNHLY, CDR2 FYNNEI, per germline. The CDR3 is 13 residues long. The CDR3 coding sequence is TGTGCCACCTCCCGGACGCCAGAGGGGACCCAGTACTTC. The encoded protein is CATSRTPEGTQYF.

The rearrangement joins TRBV28 to TRBJ2-2; 7 positions agree with TRBD2. Germline V gene sequence: CDR1 MDHEN, CDR2 SYDVKM. The V and J ends lost 4 bases and 2 bases, in that order; junction bases with no gene match: 4. The CDR3 runs 15 residues. The CDR3: CASSWEGTNTGELFF. CDR3 in DNA: TGTGCCAGCAGTTGGGAGGGGACTAACACCGGGGAGCTGTTTTTT. The full variable domain, with the rest looked up from reference TRBV28 and TRBJ2-2, is DVKVTQSSRYLVKRTGEKVFLECVQDMDHENMFWYRQDPGLGLRLIYFSYDVKMKEKGDIPEGYSVSREKKERFSLILESASTNQTSMYLCASSWEGTNTGELFFGEGSRLTVL.

This chain links TRBV29-1 with TRBJ2-1; unclear D gene. The CDR3 extends over 13 amino acids. Trimming removed 1 base from V and 6 bases from J, with 10 bases in between. The V gene's germline CDR1 is SQVTM and CDR2 ANQGSEA. The CDR3 is CSVEAGSLNEQFF. CDR3 sequence (DNA): TGCAGCGTTGAAGCCGGGTCCCTCAATGAGCAGTTCTTC.

The V and J genes are TRBV6-2 or TRBV6-3 and TRBJ1-5; a weak D match, TRBD1 (5 bases). The CDR3 extends over 12 amino acids. Trimming removed 5 bases at V and 14 bases at J, with 16 bases between. Germline V gives CDR1 MNHEY, CDR2 SVGEGT. The CDR3 DNA follows: TGTGCCAGCAGTCAGGGAGGGCGGTGGAAGCATTTT. Encoded protein: CASSQGGRWKHF.

This rearrangement joins TRBV13 to TRBJ1-6; 9 nucleotides match TRBD1. Trimming at V came to 3 bases and at J to 10 bases, leaving 4 bases not matched to a gene. The CDR3 is 14 residues long. Germline CDR1 and CDR2: PRHDT and FYEKMQ (reference sequence). The chain's CDR3 is CASSLGDRVSPLHF. CDR3 DNA sequence: TGTGCCAGCAGCTTGGGGGACAGGGTCTCACCCCTCCACTTT.

V and J are TRBV12-3 or TRBV12-4 and TRBJ2-7; 7 bases fit TRBD1. With 6 bases clipped from V and 3 bases from J, the junction kept 5 bases outside the gene matches. CDR3 length: 13 residues. As DNA, the CDR3 is TGTGCCAGCAGCCTTGGGACAGTCTACGAGCAGTACTTC. Translating it yields CASSLGTVYEQYF.

The chain carries TRBV28 and TRBJ2-4; a weak D match, TRBD1 (5 bases). The V end was cut by 5 bases, the J end by 2 bases, with 19 bases between. Germline V gene data show CDR1 as MDHEN and CDR2 as SYDVKM. This CDR3 has 17 amino acids. In nucleotides, the CDR3 is TGTGCCAGCAGTAGCCCAGGGATGGGATCAACCAAAAACATTCAGTACTTC. The encoded protein is CASSSPGMGSTKNIQYF.

The chain is built from TRBV28 and TRBJ1-4; D possibly corresponds to TRBD1 (6 bases). V shed 1 base and J shed 2 bases, with 11 bases lying between them. Germline lookup yields CDR1 MDHEN and CDR2 SYDVKM. This CDR3 has 16 residues. As DNA, the CDR3 is TGTGCCAGCAGTTTATCAGGGGAGCTTACTAATGAAAAACTGTTTTTT. Amino acid sequence: CASSLSGELTNEKLFF.